This T cell receptor beta chain was retrieved from a study of graft-versus-host responses after intestinal transplantation. Worth noting for this clone: Its specificity is not known.

The repertoire was sequenced with immunoSEQ multiplex PCR; TCRdb's copy has only in-frame clones and lacks some. The sample shows about 85,000 clones, about four fifths of them seen only once. Whole-study results and caveats: Present in recipient marrow, GvH clones included some that appeared first in ileum or blood.

V was pared by 8 bases and J by 8 bases, with 19 bases between. The CDR3 has 14 residues. Germline loops: CDR1 SNHLY, CDR2 FYNNEI. This specimen was unstimulated CD4+ T cells sorted from spleen or lymph node cells, taken before intestinal transplant. The J gene is TRBJ2-1, the V gene TRBV2; D is perhaps TRBD2 (7 bases). This receptor was obtained from a human donor who received an intestinal transplant. The CDR3 DNA reads TGTGCCAGCCAACCTAGGGAGGGGGGGTATGAGCAGTTCTTC. This translates into CASQPREGGYEQFF.